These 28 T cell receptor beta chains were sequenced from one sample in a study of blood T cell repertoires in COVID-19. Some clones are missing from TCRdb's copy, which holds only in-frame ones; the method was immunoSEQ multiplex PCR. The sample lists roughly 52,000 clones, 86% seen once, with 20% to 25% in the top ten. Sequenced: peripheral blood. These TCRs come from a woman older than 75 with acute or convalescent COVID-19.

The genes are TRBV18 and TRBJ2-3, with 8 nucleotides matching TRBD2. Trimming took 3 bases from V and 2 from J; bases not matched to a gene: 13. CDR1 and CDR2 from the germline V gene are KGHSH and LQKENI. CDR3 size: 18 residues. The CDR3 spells CASSPAGFAGGSTDTQYF. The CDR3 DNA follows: TGTGCCAGCTCACCGGCAGGCTTTGCGGGGGGTTCCACAGATACGCAGTATTTT.

CDR3 nucleotides: TGTGCCAGCAGTAAGCGGGGGGCTGGGAGGAATGAGCAGTTCTTC. Amino acids: CASSKRGAGRNEQFF. The chain joins TRBV28 to TRBJ2-1, with 9 bases lining up with TRBD2. CDR3 length: 15 residues. CDR1 and CDR2 from the germline V gene are MDHEN and SYDVKM. The ends lost 5 bases at V and 7 bases at J; junction bases unmatched: 9.

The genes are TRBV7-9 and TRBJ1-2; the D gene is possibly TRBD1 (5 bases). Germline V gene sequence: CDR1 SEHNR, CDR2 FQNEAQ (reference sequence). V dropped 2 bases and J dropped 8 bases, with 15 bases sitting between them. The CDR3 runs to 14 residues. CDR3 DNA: TGTGCCAGCAGCTTACAGGGCGTGGGTGAAGGCTACACCTTC. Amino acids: CASSLQGVGEGYTF. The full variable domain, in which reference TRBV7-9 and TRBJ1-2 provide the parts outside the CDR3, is DTGVSQNPRHKITKRGQNVTFRCDPISEHNRLYWYRQTLGQGPEFLTYFQNEAQLEKSRLLSDRFSAERPKGSFSTLEIQRTEQGDSAMYLCASSLQGVGEGYTFGSGTRLTVV.

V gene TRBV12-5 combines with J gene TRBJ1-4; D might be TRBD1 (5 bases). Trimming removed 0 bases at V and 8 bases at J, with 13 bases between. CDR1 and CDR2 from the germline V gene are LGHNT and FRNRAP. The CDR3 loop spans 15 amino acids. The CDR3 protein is CASGLVSGGREKLFF. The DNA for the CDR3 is TGTGCTAGTGGTTTGGTATCGGGGGGTAGAGAAAAACTGTTTTTT.

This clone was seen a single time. CDR3 amino acids: CASSYSGTGRNQPQHF. The CDR3 DNA is TGTGCCAGCAGTTACTCAGGGACAGGGAGAAATCAGCCCCAGCATTTT. The gene calls are TRBV6-5 and TRBJ1-5; 9 bases match TRBD1. Germline-derived CDR1 and CDR2 are MNHEY and SVGAGI. This CDR3 has 16 amino acids. Trimming at V came to 0 bases and at J to 4 bases, leaving 4 bases not matched to a gene.

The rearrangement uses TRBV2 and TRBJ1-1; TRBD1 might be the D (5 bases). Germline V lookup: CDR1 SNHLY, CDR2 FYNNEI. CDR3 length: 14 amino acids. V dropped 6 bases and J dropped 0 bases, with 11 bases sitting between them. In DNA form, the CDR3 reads TGTGCCAGCAGCGCCGACAGTATGAACACTGAAGCTTTCTTT. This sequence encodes CASSADSMNTEAFF. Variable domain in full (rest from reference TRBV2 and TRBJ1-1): EPEVTQTPSHQVTQMGQEVILRCVPISNHLYFYWYRQILGQKVEFLVSFYNNEISEKSEIFDDQFSVERPDGSNFTLKIRSTKLEDSAMYFCASSADSMNTEAFFGQGTRLTVV.

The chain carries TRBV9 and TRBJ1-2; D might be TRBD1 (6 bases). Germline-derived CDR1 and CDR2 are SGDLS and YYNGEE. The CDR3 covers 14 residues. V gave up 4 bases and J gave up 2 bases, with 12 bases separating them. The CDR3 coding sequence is TGTGCCAGCAGCTCAGGGGCCTCGAACTATGGCTACACCTTC. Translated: CASSSGASNYGYTF.

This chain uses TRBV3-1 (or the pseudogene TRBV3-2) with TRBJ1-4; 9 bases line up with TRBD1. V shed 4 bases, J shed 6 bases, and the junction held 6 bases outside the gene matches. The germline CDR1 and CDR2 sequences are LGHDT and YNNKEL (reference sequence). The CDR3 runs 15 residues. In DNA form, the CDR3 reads TGTGCCAGCAGCCCCCCGGGACAGGGAGATGAAAAACTGTTTTTT. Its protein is CASSPPGQGDEKLFF.

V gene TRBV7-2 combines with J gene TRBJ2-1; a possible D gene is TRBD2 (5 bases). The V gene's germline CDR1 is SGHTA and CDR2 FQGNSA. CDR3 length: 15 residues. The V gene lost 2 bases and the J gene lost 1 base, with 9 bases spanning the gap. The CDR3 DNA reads TGTGCCAGCAGCTTAAGTGACTATTCCTACAATGAGCAGTTCTTC. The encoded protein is CASSLSDYSYNEQFF.

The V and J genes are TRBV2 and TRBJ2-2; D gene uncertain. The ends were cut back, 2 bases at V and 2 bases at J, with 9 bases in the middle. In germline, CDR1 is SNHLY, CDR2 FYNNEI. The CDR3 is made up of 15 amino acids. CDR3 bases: TGTGCCAGCAGTGAAAAGCCTATCAACACCGGGGAGCTGTTTTTT. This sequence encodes CASSEKPINTGELFF.

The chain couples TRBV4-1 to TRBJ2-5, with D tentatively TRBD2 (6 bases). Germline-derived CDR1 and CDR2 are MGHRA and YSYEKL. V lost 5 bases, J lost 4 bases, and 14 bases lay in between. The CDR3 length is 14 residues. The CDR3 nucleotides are TGCGCCAGCAGCGTCGGGAGTTTGCGAGAGACCCAGTACTTC. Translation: CASSVGSLRETQYF.

The CDR3 is CASSLDYYNEQFF. The CDR3 DNA sequence: TGCGCCAGCAGCTTGGACTACTACAATGAGCAGTTCTTC. The rearrangement joins TRBV5-1 to TRBJ2-1, with D hard to call. V lost 0 bases and J lost 3, with 4 bases in between. The CDR3 is 13 amino acids. The germline V gene has CDR1 SGHRS and CDR2 YFSETQ.

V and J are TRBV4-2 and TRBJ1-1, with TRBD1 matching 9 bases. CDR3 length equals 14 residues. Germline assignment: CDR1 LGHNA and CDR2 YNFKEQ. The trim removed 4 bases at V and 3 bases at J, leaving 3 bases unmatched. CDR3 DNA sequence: TGTGCCAGCAGCCCCCGGGACAGGGACACTGAAGCTTTCTTT. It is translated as CASSPRDRDTEAFF.

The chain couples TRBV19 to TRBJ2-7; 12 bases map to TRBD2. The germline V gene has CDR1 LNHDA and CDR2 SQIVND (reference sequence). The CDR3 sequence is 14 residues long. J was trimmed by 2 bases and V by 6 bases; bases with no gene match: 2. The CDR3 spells CASRRTSGAYEQYV. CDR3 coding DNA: TGTGCCAGTAGAAGGACTAGCGGGGCCTACGAGCAGTACGTC.

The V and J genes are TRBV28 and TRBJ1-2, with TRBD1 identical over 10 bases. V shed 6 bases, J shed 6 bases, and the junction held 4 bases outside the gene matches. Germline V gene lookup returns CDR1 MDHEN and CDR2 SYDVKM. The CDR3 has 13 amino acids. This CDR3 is CASSPDRGNGYTF. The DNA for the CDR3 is TGTGCCAGCAGCCCGGACAGGGGGAATGGCTACACCTTC.

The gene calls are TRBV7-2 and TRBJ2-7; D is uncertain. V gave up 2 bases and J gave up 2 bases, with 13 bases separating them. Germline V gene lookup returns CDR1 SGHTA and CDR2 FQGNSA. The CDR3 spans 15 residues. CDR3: CASSLSPRTAYEQYF. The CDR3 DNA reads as TGTGCCAGCAGCTTATCCCCACGCACAGCCTACGAGCAGTACTTC.

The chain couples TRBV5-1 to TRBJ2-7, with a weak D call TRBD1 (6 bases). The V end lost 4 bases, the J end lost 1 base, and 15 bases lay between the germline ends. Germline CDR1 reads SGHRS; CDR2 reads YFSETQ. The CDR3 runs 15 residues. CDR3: CASSVWAGVSYEQYF. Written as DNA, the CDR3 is TGCGCCAGCAGCGTTTGGGCAGGGGTATCCTACGAGCAGTACTTC.

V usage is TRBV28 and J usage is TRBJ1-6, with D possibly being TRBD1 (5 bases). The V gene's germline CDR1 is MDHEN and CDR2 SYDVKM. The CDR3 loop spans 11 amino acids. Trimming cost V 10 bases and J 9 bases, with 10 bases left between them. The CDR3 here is CATRGGSPLHF. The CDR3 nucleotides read TGTGCCACCCGGGGGGGTTCACCCCTCCACTTT.

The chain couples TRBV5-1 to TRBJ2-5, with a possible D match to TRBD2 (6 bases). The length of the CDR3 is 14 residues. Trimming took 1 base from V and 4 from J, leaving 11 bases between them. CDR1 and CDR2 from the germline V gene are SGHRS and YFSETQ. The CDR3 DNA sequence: TGCGCCAGCAGCTTGCAGGGACTCGTAGAGACCCAGTACTTC. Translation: CASSLQGLVETQYF.

As DNA, the CDR3 is TGCGCCAGCAGCTTGGCCTCAGGGGGCGCGGCAGAGACCCAGTACTTC. Protein product: CASSLASGGAAETQYF. V is TRBV5-1 and J is TRBJ2-5, with 8 positions matching TRBD1. This CDR3 spans 16 amino acids. Germline trimming cut 0 bases from V and 4 bases from J; bases unmatched to any gene: 8. The germline V gene has CDR1 SGHRS and CDR2 YFSETQ.

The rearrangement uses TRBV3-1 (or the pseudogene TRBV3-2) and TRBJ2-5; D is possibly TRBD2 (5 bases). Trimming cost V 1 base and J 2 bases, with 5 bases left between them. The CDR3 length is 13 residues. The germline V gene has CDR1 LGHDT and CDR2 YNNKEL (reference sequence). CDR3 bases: TGTGCCAGCAGCCAAGGGACTCAAGAGACCCAGTACTTC. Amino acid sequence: CASSQGTQETQYF.

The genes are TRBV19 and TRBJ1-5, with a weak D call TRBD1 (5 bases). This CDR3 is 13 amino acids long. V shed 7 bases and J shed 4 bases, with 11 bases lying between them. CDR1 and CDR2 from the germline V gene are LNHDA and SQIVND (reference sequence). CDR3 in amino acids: CASKGQLNQPQHF. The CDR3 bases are TGTGCCAGTAAGGGGCAGTTGAATCAGCCCCAGCATTTT.

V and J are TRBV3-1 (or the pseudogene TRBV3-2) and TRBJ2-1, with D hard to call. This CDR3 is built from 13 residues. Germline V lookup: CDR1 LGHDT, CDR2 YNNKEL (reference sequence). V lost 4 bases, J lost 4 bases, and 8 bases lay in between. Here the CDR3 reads CASSLIQYNEQFF. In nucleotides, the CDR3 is TGTGCCAGCAGCCTTATACAGTACAATGAGCAGTTCTTC.

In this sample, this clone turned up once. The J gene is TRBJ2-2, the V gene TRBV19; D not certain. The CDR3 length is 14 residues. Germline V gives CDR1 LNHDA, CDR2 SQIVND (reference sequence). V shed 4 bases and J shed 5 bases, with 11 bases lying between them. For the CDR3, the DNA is TGTGCCAGTAGTACGCGCCAGAGGACCGGGGAGCTGTTTTTT. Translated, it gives CASSTRQRTGELFF.

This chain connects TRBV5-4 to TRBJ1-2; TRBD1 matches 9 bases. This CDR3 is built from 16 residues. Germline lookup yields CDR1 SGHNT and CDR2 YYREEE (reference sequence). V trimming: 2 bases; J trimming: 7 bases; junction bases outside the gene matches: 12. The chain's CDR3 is CASSLGADRGLTGYTF. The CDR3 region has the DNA TGTGCCAGCAGCTTAGGTGCGGACAGGGGTTTAACTGGCTACACCTTC.

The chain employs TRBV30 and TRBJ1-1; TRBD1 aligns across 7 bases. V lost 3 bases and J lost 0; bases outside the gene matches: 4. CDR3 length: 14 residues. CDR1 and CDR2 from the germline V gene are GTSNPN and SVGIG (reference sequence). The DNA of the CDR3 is TGTGCCTGGAGCCCAACAGGGGTGAACACTGAAGCTTTCTTT. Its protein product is CAWSPTGVNTEAFF. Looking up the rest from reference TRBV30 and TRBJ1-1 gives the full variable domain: SQTIHQWPATLVQPVGSPLSLECTVEGTSNPNLYWYRQAAGRGLQLLFYSVGIGQISSEVPQNLSASRPQDRQFILSSKKLLLSDSGFYLCAWSPTGVNTEAFFGQGTRLTVV.

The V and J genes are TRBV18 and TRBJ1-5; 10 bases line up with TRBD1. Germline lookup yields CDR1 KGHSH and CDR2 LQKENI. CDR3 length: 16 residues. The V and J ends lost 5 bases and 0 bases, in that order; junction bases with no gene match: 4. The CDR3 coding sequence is TGTGCCAGCTCAAGTGACAGGGGGCCTAGCAATCAGCCCCAGCATTTT. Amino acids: CASSSDRGPSNQPQHF.

The CDR3 DNA sequence: TGTGCCAGCAGCCAAGATATTGGGGGGTGGCAGCCCCAGCATTTT. Encoded protein: CASSQDIGGWQPQHF. The rearrangement links TRBV4-2 to TRBJ1-5, with D perhaps matching TRBD1 (5 bases). The germline V gene has CDR1 LGHNA and CDR2 YNFKEQ. The CDR3 consists of 15 residues. V lost 0 bases, J lost 7 bases, and 13 bases lay in between.